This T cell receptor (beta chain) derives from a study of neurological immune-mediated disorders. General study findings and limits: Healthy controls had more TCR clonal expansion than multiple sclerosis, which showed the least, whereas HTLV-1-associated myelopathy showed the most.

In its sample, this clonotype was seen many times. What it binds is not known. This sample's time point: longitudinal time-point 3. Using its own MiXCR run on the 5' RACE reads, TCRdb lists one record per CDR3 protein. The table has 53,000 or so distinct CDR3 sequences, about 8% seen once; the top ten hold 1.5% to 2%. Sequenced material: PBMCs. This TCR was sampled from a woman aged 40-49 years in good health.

CDR3 in DNA: TGTGCCAGCAGCCCTCTAGCGGGGGCTGTCACCTACGAGCAGTACTTC. This encodes CASSPLAGAVTYEQYF. V usage is TRBV7-2 and J usage is TRBJ2-7, with 10 bases identical to TRBD2. Germline V gene data show CDR1 as SGHTA and CDR2 as FQGNSA. Trimming cost V 5 bases and J 2 bases; bases outside gene matches: 9. The CDR3 covers 16 residues. The variable domain in full, with the rest retrieved from reference TRBV7-2 and TRBJ2-7, is GAGVSQSPSNKVTEKGKDVELRCDPISGHTALYWYRQSLGQGLEFLIYFQGNSAPDKSGLPSDRFSAERTGGSVSTLTIQRTQQEDSAVYLCASSPLAGAVTYEQYFGPGTRLTVT.